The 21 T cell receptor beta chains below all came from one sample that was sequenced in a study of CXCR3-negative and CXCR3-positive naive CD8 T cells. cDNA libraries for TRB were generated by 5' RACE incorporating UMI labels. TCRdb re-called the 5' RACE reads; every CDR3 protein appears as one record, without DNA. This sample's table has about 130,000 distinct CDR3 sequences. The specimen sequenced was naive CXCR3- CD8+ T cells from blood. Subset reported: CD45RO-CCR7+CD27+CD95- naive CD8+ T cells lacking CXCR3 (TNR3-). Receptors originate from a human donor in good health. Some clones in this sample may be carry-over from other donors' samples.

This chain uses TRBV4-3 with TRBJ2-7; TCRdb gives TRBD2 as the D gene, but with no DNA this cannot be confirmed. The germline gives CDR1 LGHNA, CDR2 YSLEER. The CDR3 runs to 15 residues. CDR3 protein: CASSQVPKGGYEQYF.

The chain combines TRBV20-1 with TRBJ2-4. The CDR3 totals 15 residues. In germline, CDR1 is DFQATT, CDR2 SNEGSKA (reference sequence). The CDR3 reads CSAYPTPEVKNIQYF.

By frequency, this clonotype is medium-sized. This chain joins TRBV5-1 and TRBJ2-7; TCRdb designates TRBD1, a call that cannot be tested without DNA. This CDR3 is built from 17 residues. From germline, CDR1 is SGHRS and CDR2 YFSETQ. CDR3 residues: CASSADLSRGKTGGQYF.

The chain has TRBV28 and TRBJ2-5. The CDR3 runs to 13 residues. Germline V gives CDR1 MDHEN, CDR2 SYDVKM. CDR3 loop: CASRRAFLETQYF.

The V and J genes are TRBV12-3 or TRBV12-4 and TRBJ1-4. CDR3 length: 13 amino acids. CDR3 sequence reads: CASSLDPNEKLFF.

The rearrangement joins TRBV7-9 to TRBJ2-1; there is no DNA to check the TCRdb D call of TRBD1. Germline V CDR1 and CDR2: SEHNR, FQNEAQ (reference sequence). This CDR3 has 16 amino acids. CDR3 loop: CASSSPAGAPYNEQFF.

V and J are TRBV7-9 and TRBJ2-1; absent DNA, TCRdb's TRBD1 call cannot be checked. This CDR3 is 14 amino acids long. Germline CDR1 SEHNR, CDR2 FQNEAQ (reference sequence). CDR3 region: CASSLRGADNEQFF. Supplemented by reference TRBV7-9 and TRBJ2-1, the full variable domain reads DTGVSQNPRHKITKRGQNVTFRCDPISEHNRLYWYRQTLGQGPEFLTYFQNEAQLEKSRLLSDRFSAERPKGSFSTLEIQRTEQGDSAMYLCASSLRGADNEQFFGPGTRLTVL.

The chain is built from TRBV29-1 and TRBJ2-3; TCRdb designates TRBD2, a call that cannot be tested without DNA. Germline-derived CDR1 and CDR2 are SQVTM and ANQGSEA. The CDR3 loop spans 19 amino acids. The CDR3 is CSVAGTSGKTSTSTDTQYF.

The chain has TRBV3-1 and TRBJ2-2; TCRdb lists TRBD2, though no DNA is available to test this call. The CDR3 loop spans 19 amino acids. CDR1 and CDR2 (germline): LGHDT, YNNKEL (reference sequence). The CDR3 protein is CASSQIIAGGPRNTGELFF.

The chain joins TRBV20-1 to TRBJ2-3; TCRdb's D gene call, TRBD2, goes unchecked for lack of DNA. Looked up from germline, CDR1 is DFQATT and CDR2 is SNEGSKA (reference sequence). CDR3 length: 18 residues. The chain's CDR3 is CSARVGTSGGLSTDTQYF.

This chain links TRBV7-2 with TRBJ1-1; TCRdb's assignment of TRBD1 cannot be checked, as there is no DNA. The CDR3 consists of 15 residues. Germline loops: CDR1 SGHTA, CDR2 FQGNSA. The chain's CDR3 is CASSLAAGGDLEAFF.

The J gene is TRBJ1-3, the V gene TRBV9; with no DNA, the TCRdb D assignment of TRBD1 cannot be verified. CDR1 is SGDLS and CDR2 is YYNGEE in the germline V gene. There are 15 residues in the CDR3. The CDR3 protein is CASSAGGDSGNTIYF.

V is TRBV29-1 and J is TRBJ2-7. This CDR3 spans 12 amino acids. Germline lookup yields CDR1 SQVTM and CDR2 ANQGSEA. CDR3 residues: CSVELDSYEQYF.

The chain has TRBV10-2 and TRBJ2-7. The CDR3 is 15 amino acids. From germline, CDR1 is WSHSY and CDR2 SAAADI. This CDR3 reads CASSESVGELYEQYF.

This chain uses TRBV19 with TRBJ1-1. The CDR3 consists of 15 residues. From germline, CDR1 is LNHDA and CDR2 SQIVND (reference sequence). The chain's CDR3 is CASNYGGIRYTEAFF.

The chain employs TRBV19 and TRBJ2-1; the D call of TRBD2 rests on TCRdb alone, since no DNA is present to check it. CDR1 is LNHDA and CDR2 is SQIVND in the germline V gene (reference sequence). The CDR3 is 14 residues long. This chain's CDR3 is CASRILGAADEQFF.

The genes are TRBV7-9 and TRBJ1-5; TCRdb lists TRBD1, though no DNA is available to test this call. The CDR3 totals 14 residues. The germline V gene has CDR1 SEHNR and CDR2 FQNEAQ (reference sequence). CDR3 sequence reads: CASSLGYGDQPQHF.

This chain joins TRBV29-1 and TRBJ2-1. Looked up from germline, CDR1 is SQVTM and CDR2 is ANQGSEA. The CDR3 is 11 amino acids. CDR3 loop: CSGQQVGEPFF.

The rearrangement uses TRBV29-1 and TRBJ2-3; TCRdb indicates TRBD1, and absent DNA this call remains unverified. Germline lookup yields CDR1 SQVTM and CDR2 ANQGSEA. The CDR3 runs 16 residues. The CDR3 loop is CSVEDPGHWGPDTQYF.

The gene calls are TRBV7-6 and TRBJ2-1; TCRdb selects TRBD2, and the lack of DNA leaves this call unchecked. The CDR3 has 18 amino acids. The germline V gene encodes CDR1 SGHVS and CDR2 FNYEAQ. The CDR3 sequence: CASSPTGLVQSSYNEQFF. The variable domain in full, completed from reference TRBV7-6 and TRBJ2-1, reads GAGVSQSPRYKVTKRGQDVALRCDPISGHVSLYWYRQALGQGPEFLTYFNYEAQQDKSGLPNDRFSAERPEGSISTLTIQRTEQRDSAMYRCASSPTGLVQSSYNEQFFGPGTRLTVL.

The CDR3 is CASSQPSGTGNQETQYF. The V gene is TRBV4-1, the J gene TRBJ2-5; absent DNA, TCRdb's TRBD1 call cannot be checked. The germline gives CDR1 MGHRA, CDR2 YSYEKL. The length of the CDR3 is 17 residues.